These 23 T cell receptor beta chains share one sample of origin, sequenced in a study of human T cells and chemical hapten exposure. Each CDR3 protein gets one entry after TCRdb re-called the RACE reads with MiXCR. The repertoire includes roughly 100,000 distinct CDR3 sequences, less than 45% of them detected once, and about 2.7% sits in the top ten. Time point indicated: patch test 3, about 24 weeks after DPC sensitization. Treatment in this sample: therapeutic diphenylcyclopropenone sensitization with weekly scalp DPC. The sample was whole blood, taken in connection with sensitization to the hapten diphenylcyclopropenone (DPC). These receptors were collected from a middle-aged man with alopecia areata. Some clones in this sample may be carry-over from other donors' samples.

The table lists this clonotype with a few counts. The CDR3 reads CASSQGQGEEKLFF. The CDR3 DNA sequence: TGCGCCAGCAGCCAGGGACAGGGGGAAGAAAAACTGTTTTTT. The gene calls are TRBV4-3 and TRBJ1-4, with 11 bases that match TRBD1. The V gene's germline CDR1 is LGHNA and CDR2 YSLEER. The CDR3 extends over 14 amino acids. J was trimmed by 8 bases and V by 3 bases; bases with no gene match: 2.

The sample holds a few counts of this clonotype. This chain links TRBV28 with TRBJ2-7; 9 bases map to TRBD1. Per germline, CDR1 MDHEN and CDR2 SYDVKM. The length of the CDR3 is 12 residues. The V and J ends lost 10 bases and 3 bases, in that order; junction bases with no gene match: 4. CDR3 bases: TGTGCCACCGACAGGGGGTTCTACGAGCAGTACTTC. It yields the protein CATDRGFYEQYF.

This clonotype has a handful of counts. The V gene is TRBV20-1, the J gene TRBJ1-3; 7 bases are shared with TRBD1. In germline, CDR1 is DFQATT, CDR2 SNEGSKA (reference sequence). CDR3 size: 15 residues. Trimming took 0 bases from V and 0 from J; bases not matched to a gene: 2. The CDR3 coding sequence is TGCAGTGCTAGAGACAGGGGGGGCTCTGGAAACACCATATATTTT. Its protein product is CSARDRGGSGNTIYF.

The V call is TRBV2, the J call TRBJ1-6; maybe TRBD1 (5 bases). Between the trimmed V and J ends, which lost 6 bases and 5 bases, there was a span of 17 bases. The CDR3 is made up of 16 amino acids. Germline CDR1 is SNHLY and CDR2 is FYNNEI. The CDR3 sequence is CASRKQGGGDNSPLHF. CDR3 nucleotide sequence: TGTGCCAGCAGAAAACAAGGTGGGGGGGATAATTCACCCCTCCACTTT.

The V call is TRBV29-1, the J call TRBJ2-6; D unresolved. The CDR3 has 15 amino acids. Trimming removed 4 bases at V and 1 base at J, with 11 bases between. CDR1 and CDR2 (germline): SQVTM, ANQGSEA. Here the CDR3 reads CSVGSWGSGANVLTF. The DNA of the CDR3 is TGCAGCGTTGGATCGTGGGGATCTGGGGCCAACGTCCTGACTTTC.

The genes are TRBV11-1 and TRBJ2-3; 7 nucleotides align to TRBD1. The CDR3 runs 15 residues. Germline V gives CDR1 SGHAT, CDR2 FQDESV (reference sequence). V shed 7 bases, J shed 2 bases, and the junction held 9 bases outside the gene matches. CDR3 region: CASINRDSYTDTQYF. The CDR3 DNA follows: TGTGCCAGCATTAATAGGGACAGCTACACAGATACGCAGTATTTT.

J is TRBJ2-3 and V is TRBV5-1; 7 bases match TRBD1. Germline-derived CDR1 and CDR2 are SGHRS and YFSETQ. J gave up 2 bases and V 2 bases, and 5 bases lay outside the gene matches. This CDR3 has 15 amino acids. The CDR3 DNA is TGCGCCAGCAGCTTAAGGGGGCTGGACACAGATACGCAGTATTTT. Protein product: CASSLRGLDTDTQYF.

This clonotype came up a few times. This chain's CDR3 is CASSPTAGDTQYF. The DNA for the CDR3 is TGCGCCAGCAGCCCCACCGCTGGAGATACGCAGTATTTT. This sequence joins TRBV4-3 and TRBJ2-3; D is unresolved. The CDR3 has 13 amino acids. The germline gives CDR1 LGHNA, CDR2 YSLEER. Trimming left V 4 bases short and J 5 bases short, with 10 bases between.

This rearrangement joins TRBV6-1 to TRBJ2-3, with D possibly matching TRBD2 (6 bases). The germline V and J ends were trimmed by 3 bases and 2 bases, with 9 bases remaining between them. This CDR3 has 14 amino acids. The V gene's germline CDR1 is MNHNS and CDR2 SASEGT. The CDR3 loop is CASSESGYTDTQYF. The CDR3 DNA reads TGTGCCAGCAGTGAGAGCGGGTACACAGATACGCAGTATTTT.

This chain uses TRBV4-2 with TRBJ2-1, with 9 bases fitting TRBD2. The germline V gene has CDR1 LGHNA and CDR2 YNFKEQ. The ends lost 4 bases at V and 5 bases at J; junction bases unmatched: 9. This CDR3 is built from 16 residues. Here the CDR3 reads CASSPRGSGRDNEQFF. The CDR3 DNA is TGTGCCAGCAGCCCCCGGGGTAGCGGGAGAGACAATGAGCAGTTCTTC.

The V and J genes are TRBV7-9 and TRBJ2-3, with D tentatively TRBD2 (5 bases). The germline V and J ends were trimmed by 4 bases and 2 bases, with 28 bases remaining between them. Germline assignment: CDR1 SEHNR and CDR2 FQNEAQ (reference sequence). This CDR3 spans 20 amino acids. CDR3 loop: CASSYSSLRDIDGHTDTQYF. Written as DNA, the CDR3 is TGTGCCAGCAGCTACTCCTCCCTTCGGGATATAGACGGGCACACAGATACGCAGTATTTT.

There are a few counts of this clonotype. DNA of the CDR3: TGTGCCAGCAGCAAATCGTCGGACAGAAACTATGGCTACACCTTC. It specifies CASSKSSDRNYGYTF. The chain joins TRBV7-2 to TRBJ1-2; weak D call: TRBD1 (6 bases). V lost 5 bases, J lost 2 bases, and 15 bases lay in between. The CDR3 extends over 15 amino acids. CDR1 is SGHTA, CDR2 FQGNSA, per germline.

This clonotype has more than one count but fewer than ten. V is TRBV7-6 and J is TRBJ2-5, with 8 positions matching TRBD2. The CDR3 sequence is 15 residues long. V was clipped by 5 bases and J by 3 bases; unmatched bases: 8. Per germline, CDR1 SGHVS and CDR2 FNYEAQ. The CDR3, as DNA: TGTGCCAGCAGCAGAATAGCGGGGTTGGAAGAGACCCAGTACTTC. Protein product: CASSRIAGLEETQYF.

This chain connects TRBV12-3 or TRBV12-4 to TRBJ2-3; D might be TRBD2 (5 bases). The V end was cut by 2 bases, the J end by 1 base, with 10 bases between. This CDR3 region has 15 residues. CDR3 protein: CASSLRVSGTDTQYF. The CDR3 nucleotides read TGTGCCAGCAGTTTAAGGGTTAGCGGCACAGATACGCAGTATTTT.

CDR3 loop: CSAFTSGTGRDSPLHF. Written as DNA, the CDR3 is TGCAGTGCTTTTACATCCGGGACGGGGCGGGATTCACCCCTCCACTTT. The chain combines TRBV20-1 with TRBJ1-6, with a possible D match to TRBD1 (5 bases). The V end was cut by 5 bases, the J end by 8 bases, with 22 bases between. CDR1 and CDR2 (germline): DFQATT, SNEGSKA (reference sequence). The CDR3 consists of 16 residues.

In this sample, this clonotype turned up a few times. V is TRBV7-9 and J is TRBJ2-1, with D tentatively TRBD2 (6 bases). Germline lookup yields CDR1 SEHNR and CDR2 FQNEAQ (reference sequence). Trimming removed 5 bases from V and 4 bases from J, with 21 bases in between. The CDR3 sequence is 17 residues long. The CDR3 sequence is CASSLGMGGWSYNEQFF. Written as DNA, the CDR3 is TGTGCCAGCAGCCTAGGAATGGGGGGTTGGTCTTACAATGAGCAGTTCTTC.

The V call is TRBV27, the J call TRBJ2-7; TRBD1 matches at 9 bases. J was trimmed by 1 base and V by 3 bases; bases with no gene match: 7. Germline loops: CDR1 MNHEY, CDR2 SMNVEV (reference sequence). The CDR3 covers 16 residues. The CDR3 DNA is TGTGCCAGCAGTTTGGGCGGGACAGGGAGGTCCTACGAGCAGTACTTC. Translating gives CASSLGGTGRSYEQYF.

The chain combines TRBV10-3 with TRBJ2-2; 7 bases agree with TRBD2. Germline loops: CDR1 ENHRY, CDR2 SYGVKD. The CDR3 is made up of 17 amino acids. The junction had 10 bases not matched to a gene; V was cut back by 2 bases and J by 4 bases. This chain's CDR3 is CAISEGLEELGTGELFF. The CDR3, as DNA: TGTGCCATCAGTGAGGGACTAGAGGAGTTAGGCACCGGGGAGCTGTTTTTT.

This chain links TRBV21-1 with TRBJ2-4. TRBV21-1 is shown as a pseudogene. There are 16 residues in the CDR3. The CDR3 region is CASSKAGVRAKNIQYF. CDR3 sequence (DNA): TGTGCCAGCAGCAAAGCCGGGGTCCGGGCCAAAAACATTCAGTACTTC.

V and J are TRBV20-1 and TRBJ1-6; D is unclear. There are 12 residues in the CDR3. Germline assignment: CDR1 DFQATT and CDR2 SNEGSKA (reference sequence). Trimming cost V 7 bases and J 7 bases, with 11 bases left between them. The CDR3 sequence: CSVRGANSPLHF. The CDR3 region has the DNA TGCAGTGTGCGAGGCGCCAATTCACCCCTCCACTTT.

The chain employs TRBV5-1 and TRBJ2-7, with D unclear. Germline CDR1 SGHRS, CDR2 YFSETQ. The V end was cut by 1 base, the J end by 4 bases, with 9 bases between. The length of the CDR3 is 13 residues. The CDR3 nucleotides read TGCGCCAGCAGCTTGTCAGCTGGGTACGAGCAGTACGTC. It specifies CASSLSAGYEQYV.

V gene TRBV28 combines with J gene TRBJ2-7; maybe TRBD2 (6 bases). Germline CDR1 MDHEN, CDR2 SYDVKM. The CDR3 loop spans 14 amino acids. The germline V and J ends were trimmed by 3 bases and 2 bases, with 11 bases remaining between them. The CDR3 region has the DNA TGTGCCAGCAGTTTTGCGGGACCGACCTACGAGCAGTACGTC. This codes for CASSFAGPTYEQYV.

Here the CDR3 DNA reads TGTGCCAGCAGTTTAAGATGGGGACTAGCGGGAGTCTCGGGCAATGAGCAGTTCTTC. Protein sequence: CASSLRWGLAGVSGNEQFF. The J gene is TRBJ2-1, the V gene TRBV28; 14 bases line up with TRBD2. V was clipped by 2 bases and J by 6 bases; unmatched bases: 12. The germline V gene has CDR1 MDHEN and CDR2 SYDVKM. The CDR3 runs 19 residues.